A selection of T cell receptor beta chains follows, all from one sample in a study of cytomegalovirus exposure and HLA in healthy donors. Measured with immunoSEQ multiplex PCR; TCRdb has only the in-frame clones, and not every one. The repertoire includes some 200,000 clones, roughly 78% of them detected once, and 1.5% sits in the top ten. Sequenced material: PBMCs. All receptors come from a girl aged 5-17 years in good health and CMV-seropositive. The CDR3 runs from the conserved cysteine through the conserved F or W. The order of the fields is V gene, clone size, D gene, J gene, CDR3 DNA, CDR3 protein. A D gene is named only where the DNA matches it firmly. A row's size may be missing; if present it is once, few, many or a size class.

>TRBV5-5|.|TRBD1|TRBJ1-2
TGTGCCAGCAGCTTGGACCAAGGGACAGGACTTTATGGCTACACCTTC
CASSLDQGTGLYGYTF
>TRBV7-9|.|TRBD2|TRBJ2-5
TGTGCCAGCAGTACCGGGACTAGCGGGGGGCCGGGGGAGACCCAGTACTTC
CASSTGTSGGPGETQYF
>TRBV6-1|.|TRBD1|TRBJ2-3
TGTGCCAGCAGTGAAAGGGTACAGGGGATTCGTACAGATACGCAGTATTTT
CASSERVQGIRTDTQYF
>TRBV7-2|.|TRBD1|TRBJ1-5
TGTGCCAGCAGCAGGGACAGGGGACAGCCCCAGCATTTT
CASSRDRGQPQHF
>TRBV6-6|.|TRBD1|TRBJ2-7
TGTGCCAGCCGAGACAGGGGGGACGAGCAGTACTTC
CASRDRGDEQYF
>TRBV5-4|.|.|TRBJ1-2
TGTGCCAGCAGCTCCAGGACAGATGCTAACTATGGCTACACCTTC
CASSSRTDANYGYTF
>TRBV5-4|.|.|TRBJ1-1
TGTGCCAGCAGCTCCGATAAGTTGGCAGCTTTCTTT
CASSSDKLAAFF
>TRBV9|.|TRBD1|TRBJ2-1
TGTGCCAGTTTACAGGGGGCGGAAGGGACCCTAGGTGAGCAGTTCTTC
CASLQGAEGTLGEQFF
>TRBV19|.|.|TRBJ2-6
TGTGCCAGTGAGCCGGCTGGGGCCAACGTCCTGACTTTC
CASEPAGANVLTF
>TRBV23-1|few|.|TRBJ2-1
TGCGCCAGCAGTCCACCAGGGGATGTTCGCAATGAGCAGTTCTTC
CASSPPGDVRNEQFF
>TRBV10-3|.|TRBD1|TRBJ1-1
TGTGCCAACAGGGACAGCGAGAACACTGAAGCTTTCTTT
CANRDSENTEAFF
>TRBV12-5|.|TRBD2|TRBJ2-3
TGTGCTAGTGGTTTGCTAGGGACTAGCGGGGGGGGTGATACGCAGTATTTT
CASGLLGTSGGGDTQYF
>TRBV7-6|.|TRBD2|TRBJ2-1
TGTGCCAGCAGCCAATCATTCCTAGCGGGGGGGGGTGAGCAGTTCTTC
CASSQSFLAGGGEQFF
>TRBV11-2|.|.|TRBJ1-2
TGTGCCAGCAGCTTACTCGGTGCTAACTATGGCTACACCTTC
CASSLLGANYGYTF
>TRBV5-1|.|.|TRBJ1-4
TGCGCCAGCAGCTCCGAGCCTACTAATGAAAAACTGTTTTTT
CASSSEPTNEKLFF
>TRBV5-4|.|TRBD1|TRBJ2-5
TGTGCCAGCAGCTCGGACAGGACCTGGGAGACCCAGTACTTC
CASSSDRTWETQYF
>TRBV2|.|.|TRBJ1-5
TGTGCCAGCAGTGATGCTCCAGGGCTTGGTAGCAATCAGCCCCAGCATTTT
CASSDAPGLGSNQPQHF
>TRBV4-3|.|.|TRBJ1-4
TGCGCCAGCAGCGAGCGAACAAATGAAAAACTGTTTTTT
CASSERTNEKLFF
>TRBV6-1|few|.|TRBJ1-4
TGTGCCAGCAGTACAGGGAGCCTTTTTGAAAAACTGTTTTTT
CASSTGSLFEKLFF
>TRBV4-3|.|.|TRBJ1-2
TGCGCCAGCAGCCCCCACGGGGTAACGGATGGCTACACCTTC
CASSPHGVTDGYTF
>TRBV7-9|.|TRBD2|TRBJ2-1
TGTGCCAGCAGCTTCGGTCTAGCGGGGGGGCATGAGCAGTTCTTC
CASSFGLAGGHEQFF
>TRBV27|.|.|TRBJ1-6
TGTGCGGCCGGGAGGGAAAGGGATTCACCCCTCCACTTT
CAAGRERDSPLHF
>TRBV11-2|.|.|TRBJ1-3
TGTGCCAGCAGCTTATTAGACGGGGGGGGCTCTGGAAACACCATATATTTT
CASSLLDGGGSGNTIYF
>TRBV9|.|TRBD1|TRBJ2-4
TGTGCCAGCAGCGCGTCCGGGACAGGGAACATTCAGTACTTC
CASSASGTGNIQYF
>TRBV11-2|.|TRBD1|TRBJ1-3
TGTGCCAGCAGTGAGGGACAGGGGAGCTCTGGAAACACCATATATTTT
CASSEGQGSSGNTIYF
>TRBV6-1|.|.|TRBJ2-1
TGTGCCAGCAGTACGACTGGCTACAATGAGCAGTTCTTC
CASSTTGYNEQFF
>TRBV6-1|.|TRBD2|TRBJ2-3
TGTGCCAGCAGTGAAGAAGGCCGACTAGCGGGGGGCCACACAGATACGCAGTATTTT
CASSEEGRLAGGHTDTQYF
>TRBV9|few|TRBD1|TRBJ2-5
TGTGCCAGCAGCGTGGGACAGGGGAAAGAGACCCAGTACTTC
CASSVGQGKETQYF
>TRBV4-3|.|.|TRBJ1-5
TGCGCCAGCAGCCAAGAGAAGTGGACAACTCATCAGCCCCAGCATTTT
CASSQEKWTTHQPQHF
>TRBV19|once|TRBD2|TRBJ2-3
TGTGCCAGTAGTATACAACCCGGGACTAGCGGGGGACGTAGCACAGATACGCAGTATTTT
CASSIQPGTSGGRSTDTQYF
>TRBV4-3|.|TRBD2|TRBJ2-7
TGCGCCAGCAGCCAGGGAACCTTTAGCGGGGGGACCTACGAGCAGTACTTC
CASSQGTFSGGTYEQYF
>TRBV4-2|.|.|TRBJ2-1
TGTGCCAGCAGCCAAGGTGGTTTGGGAGGTGAGCAGTTCTTC
CASSQGGLGGEQFF
>TRBV15|.|TRBD1|TRBJ2-7
TGTGCCACCAGCAGTGACAGGGGTCCCTACGAGCAGTACTTC
CATSSDRGPYEQYF
>TRBV7-2|.|TRBD2|TRBJ2-7
TGTGCCAGCAGCTTAGAGTTCTGGACTAGCGGGGACGAGCAGTACTTC
CASSLEFWTSGDEQYF
>TRBV27|.|TRBD1|TRBJ1-1
TGTGCCAGCAGGTACAGGGGGGGGAGCACTGAAGCTTTCTTT
CASRYRGGSTEAFF
>TRBV7-2|few|.|TRBJ2-3
TGTGCCAGCAGCCTGAGACTTAGCACAGATACGCAGTATTTT
CASSLRLSTDTQYF
>TRBV29-1|.|TRBD2|TRBJ2-5
TGCAGCGTTGAGAAAGCGGGGGGCCTCCAAGAGACCCAGTACTTC
CSVEKAGGLQETQYF
>TRBV9|.|TRBD1|TRBJ1-2
TGTGCCAGCAGCCTCGGACAGGGGTATGGCTACACCTTC
CASSLGQGYGYTF
>TRBV19|.|TRBD1|TRBJ2-6
TGTGCCAGCATGGACAGGGGGCGGTCTAGCTCTGGGGCCAACGTCCTGACTTTC
CASMDRGRSSSGANVLTF
>TRBV5-6|.|.|TRBJ2-3
TGTGCCAGCAGCTTGTCAGGATCAGATACGCAGTATTTT
CASSLSGSDTQYF
>TRBV7-2|.|TRBD1|TRBJ1-4
TGTGCCAGCAGCCCCCAAGACAGGGGGCCTGAAAAACTGTTTTTT
CASSPQDRGPEKLFF
>TRBV7-7|.|.|TRBJ2-5
TGTGCCAGCAGCCGTATAGCGTCCGCGAAAGAGACCCAGTACTTC
CASSRIASAKETQYF
>TRBV6-1|.|TRBD2|TRBJ2-5
TGTGCCAGCAGTGCCAGCGGGGGGGCCGGTGGCGAGACCCAGTACTTC
CASSASGGAGGETQYF
>TRBV30|.|TRBD2|TRBJ2-2
TGTGCCTGGAACCGACTAGCGGGGGGTACCGGGGAGCTGTTTTTT
CAWNRLAGGTGELFF
>TRBV5-1|.|TRBD1|TRBJ1-6
TGCGCCAGCAGCTTGGCTTCGGACAGGGGGATCACCTATAATTCACCCCTCCACTTT
CASSLASDRGITYNSPLHF
>TRBV27|.|TRBD2|TRBJ2-1
TGTGCCAGCAGCCAAGCGGGGGGCGTATACAATGAGCAGTTCTTC
CASSQAGGVYNEQFF
>TRBV6-1|few|TRBD1|TRBJ2-4
TGTGCCAGCAGTGAAGCGGCGACAGGGCCAAACATTCAGTACTTC
CASSEAATGPNIQYF
>TRBV18|.|TRBD1|TRBJ2-7
TGTGCCAGCTCAGTCGGGACAGAGGGGTCCTACGAGCAGTACTTC
CASSVGTEGSYEQYF
>TRBV19|once|.|TRBJ1-5
TGTGCCAGTAGTATAGTGACAGGCATTAGCAATCAGCCCCAGCATTTT
CASSIVTGISNQPQHF